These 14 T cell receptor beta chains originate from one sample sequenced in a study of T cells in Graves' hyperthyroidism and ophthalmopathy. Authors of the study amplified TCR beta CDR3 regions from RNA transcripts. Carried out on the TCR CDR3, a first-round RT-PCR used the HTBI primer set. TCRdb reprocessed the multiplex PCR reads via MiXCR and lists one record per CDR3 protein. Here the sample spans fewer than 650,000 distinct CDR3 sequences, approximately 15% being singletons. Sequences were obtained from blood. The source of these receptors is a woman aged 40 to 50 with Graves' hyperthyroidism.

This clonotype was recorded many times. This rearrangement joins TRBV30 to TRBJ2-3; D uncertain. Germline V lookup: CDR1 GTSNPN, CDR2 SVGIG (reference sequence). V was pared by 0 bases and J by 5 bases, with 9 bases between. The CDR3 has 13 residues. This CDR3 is CAWSVMAEDTQYF. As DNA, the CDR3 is TGTGCCTGGAGTGTAATGGCGGAAGATACGCAGTATTTT.

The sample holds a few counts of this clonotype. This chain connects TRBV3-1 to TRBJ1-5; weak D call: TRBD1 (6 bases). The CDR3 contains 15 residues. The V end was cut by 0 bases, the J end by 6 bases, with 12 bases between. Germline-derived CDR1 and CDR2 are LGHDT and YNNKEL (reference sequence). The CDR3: CASSQDSGGGQPQHF. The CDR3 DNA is TGTGCCAGCAGCCAAGATTCTGGGGGCGGTCAGCCCCAGCATTTT. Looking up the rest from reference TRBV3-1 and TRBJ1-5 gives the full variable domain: DTAVSQTPKYLVTQMGNDKSIKCEQNLGHDTMYWYKQDSKKFLKIMFSYNNKELIINETVPNRFSPKSPDKAHLNLHINSLELGDSAVYFCASSQDSGGGQPQHFGDGTRLSIL.

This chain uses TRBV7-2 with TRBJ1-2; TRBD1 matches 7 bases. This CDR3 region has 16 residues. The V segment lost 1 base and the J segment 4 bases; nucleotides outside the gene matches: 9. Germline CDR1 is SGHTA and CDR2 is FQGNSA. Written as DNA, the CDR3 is TGTGCCAGCAGCTTAGGGGGGGACAGACTGATCTATGGCTACACCTTC. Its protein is CASSLGGDRLIYGYTF.

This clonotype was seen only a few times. CDR3 in amino acids: CASGGQGLFTGELFF. DNA for the CDR3: TGTGCCAGCGGGGGACAGGGCCTTTTCACCGGGGAGCTGTTTTTT. The V gene is TRBV28, the J gene TRBJ2-2, with 9 nucleotides matching TRBD1. The CDR3 sequence is 15 residues long. V was clipped by 8 bases and J by 4 bases; unmatched bases: 8. From germline, CDR1 is MDHEN and CDR2 SYDVKM.

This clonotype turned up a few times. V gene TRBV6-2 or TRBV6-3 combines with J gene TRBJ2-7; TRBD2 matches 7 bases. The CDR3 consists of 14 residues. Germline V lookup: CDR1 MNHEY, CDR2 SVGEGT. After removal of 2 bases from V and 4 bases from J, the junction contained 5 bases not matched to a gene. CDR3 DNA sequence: TGTGCCAGCAGTTACGGCGGGAGCGGGTACGAGCAGTACTTC. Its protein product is CASSYGGSGYEQYF.

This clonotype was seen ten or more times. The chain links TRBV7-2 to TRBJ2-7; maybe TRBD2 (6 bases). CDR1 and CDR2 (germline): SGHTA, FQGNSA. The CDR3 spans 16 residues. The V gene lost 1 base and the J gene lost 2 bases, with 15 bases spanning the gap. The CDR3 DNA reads TGTGCCAGCAGCTTAGTGGGATCGACTAGTCCCTACGAGCAGTACTTC. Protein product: CASSLVGSTSPYEQYF.

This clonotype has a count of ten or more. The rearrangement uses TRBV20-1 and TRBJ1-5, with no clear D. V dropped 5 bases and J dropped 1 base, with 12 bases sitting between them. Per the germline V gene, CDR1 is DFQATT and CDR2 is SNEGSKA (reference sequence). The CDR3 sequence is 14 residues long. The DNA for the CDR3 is TGCAGTGCTCCCATGGCCGGGAGCAATCAGCCCCAGCATTTT. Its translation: CSAPMAGSNQPQHF.

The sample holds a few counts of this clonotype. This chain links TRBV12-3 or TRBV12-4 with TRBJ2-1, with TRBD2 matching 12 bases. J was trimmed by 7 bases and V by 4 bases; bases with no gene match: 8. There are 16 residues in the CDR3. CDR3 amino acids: CASSWPSGRAGNEQFF. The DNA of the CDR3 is TGTGCCAGCAGTTGGCCTAGCGGGAGGGCGGGAAATGAGCAGTTCTTC.

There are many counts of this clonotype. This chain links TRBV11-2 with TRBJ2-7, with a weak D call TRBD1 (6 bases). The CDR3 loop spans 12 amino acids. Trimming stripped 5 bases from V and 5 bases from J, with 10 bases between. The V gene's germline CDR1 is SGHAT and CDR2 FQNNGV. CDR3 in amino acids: CASSTTGNEQYF. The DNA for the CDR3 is TGTGCCAGCAGCACTACAGGGAACGAGCAGTACTTC. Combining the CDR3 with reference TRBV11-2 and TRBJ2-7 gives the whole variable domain EAGVAQSPRYKIIEKRQSVAFWCNPISGHATLYWYQQILGQGPKLLIQFQNNGVVDDSQLPKDRFSAERLKGVDSTLKIQPAKLEDSAVYLCASSTTGNEQYFGPGTRLTVT.

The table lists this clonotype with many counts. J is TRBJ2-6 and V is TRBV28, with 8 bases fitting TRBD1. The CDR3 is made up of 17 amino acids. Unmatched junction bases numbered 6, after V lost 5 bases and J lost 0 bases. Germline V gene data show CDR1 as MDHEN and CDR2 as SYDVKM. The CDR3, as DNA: TGTGCCAGCAGTCCACAGGGGGGTCTCTCTGGGGCCAACGTCCTGACTTTC. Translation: CASSPQGGLSGANVLTF.

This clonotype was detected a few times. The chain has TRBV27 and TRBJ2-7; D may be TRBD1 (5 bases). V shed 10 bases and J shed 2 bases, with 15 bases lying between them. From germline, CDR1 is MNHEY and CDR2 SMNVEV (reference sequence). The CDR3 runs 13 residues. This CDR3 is CATRSGITYEQYF. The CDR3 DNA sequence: TGTGCCACTCGTTCAGGGATCACCTACGAGCAGTACTTC.

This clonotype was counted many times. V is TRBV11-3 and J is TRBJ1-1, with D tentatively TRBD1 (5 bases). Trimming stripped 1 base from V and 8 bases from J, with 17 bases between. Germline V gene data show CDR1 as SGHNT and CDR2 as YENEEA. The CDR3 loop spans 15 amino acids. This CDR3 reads CASSLVRDWTAEAFF. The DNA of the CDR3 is TGTGCCAGCAGCTTAGTACGGGACTGGACCGCCGAAGCTTTCTTT. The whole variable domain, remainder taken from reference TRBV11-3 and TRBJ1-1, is EAGVVQSPRYKIIEKKQPVAFWCNPISGHNTLYWYLQNLGQGPELLIRYENEEAVDDSQLPKDRFSAERLKGVDSTLKIQPAELGDSAVYLCASSLVRDWTAEAFFGQGTRLTVV.

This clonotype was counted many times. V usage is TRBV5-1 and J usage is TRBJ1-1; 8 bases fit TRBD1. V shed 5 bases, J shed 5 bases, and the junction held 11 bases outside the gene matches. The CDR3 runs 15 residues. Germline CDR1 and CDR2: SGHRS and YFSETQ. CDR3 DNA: TGCGCCAGCAGTTCAGGACAGGGAGGGTGGACTGAAGCTTTCTTT. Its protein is CASSSGQGGWTEAFF.

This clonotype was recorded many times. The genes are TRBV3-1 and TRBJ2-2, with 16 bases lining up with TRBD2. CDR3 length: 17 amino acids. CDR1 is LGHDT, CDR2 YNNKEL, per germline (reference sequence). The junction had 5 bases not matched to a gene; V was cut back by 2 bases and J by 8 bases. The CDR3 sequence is CASSQPGTSGRVGELFF. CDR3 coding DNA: TGTGCCAGCAGCCAACCCGGGACTAGCGGGAGGGTTGGGGAGCTGTTTTTT.